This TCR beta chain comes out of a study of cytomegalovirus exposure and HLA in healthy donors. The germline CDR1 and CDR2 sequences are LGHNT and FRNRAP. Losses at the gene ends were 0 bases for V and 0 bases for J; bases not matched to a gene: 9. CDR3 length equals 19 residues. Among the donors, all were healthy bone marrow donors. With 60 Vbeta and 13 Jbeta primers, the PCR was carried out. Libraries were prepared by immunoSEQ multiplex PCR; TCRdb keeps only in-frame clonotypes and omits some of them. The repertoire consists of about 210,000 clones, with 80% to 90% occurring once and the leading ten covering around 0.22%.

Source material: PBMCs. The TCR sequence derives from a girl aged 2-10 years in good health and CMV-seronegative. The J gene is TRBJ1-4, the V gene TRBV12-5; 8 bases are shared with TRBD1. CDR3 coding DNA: TGTGCTAGTGGTTTGGTACGAGGGACAGGAGGTTCAACTAATGAAAAACTGTTTTTT. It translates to CASGLVRGTGGSTNEKLFF.